The 5 T cell receptor beta chains below all came from one sample that was sequenced in a study of human T cells and chemical hapten exposure. In TCRdb, the RACE reads were re-called with MiXCR into one record per CDR3 protein. The sample has about 190,000 distinct CDR3 sequences, about 22% seen once. Time point specified: patch test 3, about 24 weeks after DPC sensitization. As to treatment: therapeutic diphenylcyclopropenone sensitization with weekly scalp DPC. The specimen was whole blood, collected in connection with sensitization to the hapten diphenylcyclopropenone (DPC). The receptor set was obtained from a woman in her 40s with alopecia areata. Some clones in this sample may be carry-over from other donors' samples.

This clonotype was counted a single time. The rearrangement uses TRBV2 and TRBJ2-2, with D unresolved. Germline V gene lookup returns CDR1 SNHLY and CDR2 FYNNEI. V dropped 4 bases and J dropped 5 bases, with 14 bases sitting between them. The CDR3 spans 15 residues. CDR3 DNA sequence: TGTGCCAGCAGTGGGGTCGTGGGTACGACCGGGGAGCTGTTTTTT. Residues: CASSGVVGTTGELFF. Full variable domain (outside the CDR3, taken from reference TRBV2 and TRBJ2-2): EPEVTQTPSHQVTQMGQEVILRCVPISNHLYFYWYRQILGQKVEFLVSFYNNEISEKSEIFDDQFSVERPDGSNFTLKIRSTKLEDSAMYFCASSGVVGTTGELFFGEGSRLTVL.

This clonotype appeared a few times. The chain joins TRBV27 to TRBJ2-1; the match to TRBD2 covers 10 bases. The CDR3 totals 16 residues. Germline trimming cut 4 bases from V and 5 bases from J; bases unmatched to any gene: 8. The V gene's germline CDR1 is MNHEY and CDR2 SMNVEV (reference sequence). CDR3: CASSSPSGRANNEQFF. The CDR3, as DNA: TGTGCCAGCAGTTCCCCCAGCGGGAGGGCCAACAATGAGCAGTTCTTC.

V and J are TRBV7-2 and TRBJ2-7, with a tentative D call TRBD1 (6 bases). CDR3 size: 15 residues. V dropped 4 bases and J dropped 6 bases, with 19 bases sitting between them. The germline gives CDR1 SGHTA, CDR2 FQGNSA. The CDR3 sequence: CASSSQGADSGEQYF. The CDR3 bases are TGTGCCAGCAGCTCACAGGGAGCAGACTCTGGCGAGCAGTACTTC. Full variable domain (missing parts from reference TRBV7-2 and TRBJ2-7): GAGVSQSPSNKVTEKGKDVELRCDPISGHTALYWYRQSLGQGLEFLIYFQGNSAPDKSGLPSDRFSAERTGGSVSTLTIQRTQQEDSAVYLCASSSQGADSGEQYFGPGTRLTVT.

This clonotype appeared many times. The rearrangement joins TRBV29-1 to TRBJ2-1; D may be TRBD1 (5 bases). Germline CDR1 reads SQVTM; CDR2 reads ANQGSEA. The V end lost 6 bases, the J end lost 7 bases, and 13 bases lay between the germline ends. The CDR3 is 12 residues long. The CDR3 loop is CSVQIQGNEQFF. The DNA of the CDR3 is TGCAGCGTCCAAATCCAGGGAAATGAGCAGTTCTTC.

This clonotype was counted at least ten times. The V and J genes are TRBV4-1 and TRBJ1-2; D might be TRBD1 (6 bases). Trimming removed 0 bases from V and 10 bases from J, with 27 bases in between. In germline, CDR1 is MGHRA, CDR2 YSYEKL. This CDR3 comprises 18 residues. CDR3 residues: CASSQDRGRGVPMVHYTF. Written as DNA, the CDR3 is TGCGCCAGCAGCCAAGATCGCGGCAGGGGAGTCCCCATGGTACACTACACCTTC.